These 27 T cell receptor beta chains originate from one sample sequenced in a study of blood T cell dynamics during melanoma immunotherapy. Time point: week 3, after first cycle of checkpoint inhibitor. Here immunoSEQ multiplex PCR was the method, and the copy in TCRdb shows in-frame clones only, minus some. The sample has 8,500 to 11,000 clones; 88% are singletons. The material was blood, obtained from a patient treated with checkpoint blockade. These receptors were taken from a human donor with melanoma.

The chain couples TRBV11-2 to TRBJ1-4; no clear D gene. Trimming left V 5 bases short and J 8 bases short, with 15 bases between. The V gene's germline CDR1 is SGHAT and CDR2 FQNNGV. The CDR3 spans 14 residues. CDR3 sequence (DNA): TGTGCCAGCAGCGCCCATTCGAGGGCCGAAAAACTGTTTTTT. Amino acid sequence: CASSAHSRAEKLFF.

In nucleotides, the CDR3 is TGTGCCAGCAGCTTAGGAGGCCAGTTTAATGAAAAACTGTTTTTT. This sequence encodes CASSLGGQFNEKLFF. The rearrangement joins TRBV7-9 to TRBJ1-4; D gene uncertain. The CDR3 is made up of 15 amino acids. V lost 1 base and J lost 4, with 10 bases in between. Germline assignment: CDR1 SEHNR and CDR2 FQNEAQ (reference sequence).

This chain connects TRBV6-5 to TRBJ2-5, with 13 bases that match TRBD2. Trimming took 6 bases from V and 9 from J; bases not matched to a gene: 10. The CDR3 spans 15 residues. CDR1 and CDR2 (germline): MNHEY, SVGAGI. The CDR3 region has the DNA TGTGCCAGCAGGCCTGGGACTAGCGGGGCTAGGGCCCAGTACTTC. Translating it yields CASRPGTSGARAQYF.

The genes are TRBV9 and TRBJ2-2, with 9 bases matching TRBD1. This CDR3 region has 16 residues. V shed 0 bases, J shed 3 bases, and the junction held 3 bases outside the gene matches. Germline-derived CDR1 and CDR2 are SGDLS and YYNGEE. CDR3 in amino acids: CASSVERTGDTGELFF. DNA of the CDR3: TGTGCCAGCAGCGTAGAGCGGACAGGGGACACCGGGGAGCTGTTTTTT.

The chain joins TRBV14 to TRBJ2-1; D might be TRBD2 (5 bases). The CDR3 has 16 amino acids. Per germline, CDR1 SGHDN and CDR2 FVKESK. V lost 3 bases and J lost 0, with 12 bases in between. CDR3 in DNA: TGTGCCAGCAGCCAGAGAGGACTGAGCTCCTACAATGAGCAGTTCTTC. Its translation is CASSQRGLSSYNEQFF.

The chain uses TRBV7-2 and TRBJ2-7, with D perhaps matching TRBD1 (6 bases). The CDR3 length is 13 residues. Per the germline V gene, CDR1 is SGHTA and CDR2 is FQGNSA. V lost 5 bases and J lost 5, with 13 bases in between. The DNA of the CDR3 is TGTGCCAGCAGCCAAAACAGGGTTAACGAGCAGTACTTC. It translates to CASSQNRVNEQYF.

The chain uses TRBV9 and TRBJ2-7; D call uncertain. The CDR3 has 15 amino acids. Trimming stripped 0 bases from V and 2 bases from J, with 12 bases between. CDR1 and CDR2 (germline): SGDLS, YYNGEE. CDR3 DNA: TGTGCCAGCAGCGTAGATGGCAGCTCAACCTACGAGCAGTACTTC. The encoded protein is CASSVDGSSTYEQYF.

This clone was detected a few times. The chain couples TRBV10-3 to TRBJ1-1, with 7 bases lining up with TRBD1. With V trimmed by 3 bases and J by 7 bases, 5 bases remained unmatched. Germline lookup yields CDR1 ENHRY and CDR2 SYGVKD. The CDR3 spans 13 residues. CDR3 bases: TGTGCCATCAGTGAAGGGGACAGCCTTGAAGCTTTCTTT. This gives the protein CAISEGDSLEAFF.

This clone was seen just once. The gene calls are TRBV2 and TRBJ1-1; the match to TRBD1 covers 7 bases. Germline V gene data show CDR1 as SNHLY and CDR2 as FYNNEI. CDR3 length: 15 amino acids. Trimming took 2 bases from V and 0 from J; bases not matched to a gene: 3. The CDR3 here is CASSEPTGMNTEAFF. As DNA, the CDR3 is TGTGCCAGCAGTGAACCGACAGGGATGAACACTGAAGCTTTCTTT.

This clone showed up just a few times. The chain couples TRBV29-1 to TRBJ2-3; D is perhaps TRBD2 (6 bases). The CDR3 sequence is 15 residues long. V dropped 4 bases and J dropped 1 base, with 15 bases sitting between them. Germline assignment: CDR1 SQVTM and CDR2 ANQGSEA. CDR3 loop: CSVGTREIGTDTQYF. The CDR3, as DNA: TGCAGCGTTGGGACTCGGGAGATCGGCACAGATACGCAGTATTTT.

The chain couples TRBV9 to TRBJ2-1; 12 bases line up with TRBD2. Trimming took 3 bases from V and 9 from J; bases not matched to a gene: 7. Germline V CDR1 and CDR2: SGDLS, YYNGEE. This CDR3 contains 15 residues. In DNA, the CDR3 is TGTGCCAGCAGCGCGACTAGCGGGAGCATAATTGAGCAGTTCTTC. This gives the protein CASSATSGSIIEQFF.

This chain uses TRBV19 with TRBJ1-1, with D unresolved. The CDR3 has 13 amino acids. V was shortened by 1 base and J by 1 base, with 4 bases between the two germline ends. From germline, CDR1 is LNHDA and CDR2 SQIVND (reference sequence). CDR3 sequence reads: CASSIVQNTEAFF. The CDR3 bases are TGTGCCAGTAGTATAGTGCAGAACACTGAAGCTTTCTTT. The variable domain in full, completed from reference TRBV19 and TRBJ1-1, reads DGGITQSPKYLFRKEGQNVTLSCEQNLNHDAMYWYRQDPGQGLRLIYYSQIVNDFQKGDIAEGYSVSREKKESFPLTVTSAQKNPTAFYLCASSIVQNTEAFFGQGTRLTVV.

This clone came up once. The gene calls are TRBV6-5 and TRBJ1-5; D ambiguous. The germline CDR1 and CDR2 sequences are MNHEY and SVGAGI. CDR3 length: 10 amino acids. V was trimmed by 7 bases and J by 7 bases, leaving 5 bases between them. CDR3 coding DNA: TGTGCCAGCAATATCCAGCCCCAGCATTTT. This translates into CASNIQPQHF.

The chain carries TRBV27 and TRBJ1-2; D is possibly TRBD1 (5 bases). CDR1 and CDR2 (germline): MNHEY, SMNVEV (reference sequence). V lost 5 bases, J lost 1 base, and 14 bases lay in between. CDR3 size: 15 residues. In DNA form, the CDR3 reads TGTGCCAGCAGTGAGTTTCAGGGTAATAACTATGGCTACACCTTC. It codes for CASSEFQGNNYGYTF.

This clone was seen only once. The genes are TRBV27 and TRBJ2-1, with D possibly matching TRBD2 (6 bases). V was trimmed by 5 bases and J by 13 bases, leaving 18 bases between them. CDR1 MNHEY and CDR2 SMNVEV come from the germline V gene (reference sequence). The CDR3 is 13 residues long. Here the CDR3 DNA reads TGTGCCAGCAGTCCCGGGACTCACCAAACCCAGTTCTTC. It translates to CASSPGTHQTQFF.

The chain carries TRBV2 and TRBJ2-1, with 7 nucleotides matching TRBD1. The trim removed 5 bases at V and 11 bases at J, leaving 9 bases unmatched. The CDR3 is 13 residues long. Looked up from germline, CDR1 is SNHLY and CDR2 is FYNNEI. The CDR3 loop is CASSPGTALKQFF. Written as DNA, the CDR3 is TGTGCCAGCAGTCCCGGGACAGCCCTTAAGCAGTTCTTC.

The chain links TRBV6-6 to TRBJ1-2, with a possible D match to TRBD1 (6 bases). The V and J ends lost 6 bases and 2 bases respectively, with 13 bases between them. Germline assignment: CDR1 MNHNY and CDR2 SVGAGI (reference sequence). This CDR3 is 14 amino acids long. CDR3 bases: TGTGCCAGCAGCCCCCGGACAGCGAACTATGGCTACACCTTC. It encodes CASSPRTANYGYTF.

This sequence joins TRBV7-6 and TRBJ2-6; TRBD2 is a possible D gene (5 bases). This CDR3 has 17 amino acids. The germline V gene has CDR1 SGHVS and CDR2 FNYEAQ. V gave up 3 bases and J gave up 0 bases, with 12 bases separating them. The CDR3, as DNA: TGTGCCAGCAGCTTTAGTACGGGGTTCTCTGGGGCCAACGTCCTGACTTTC. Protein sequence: CASSFSTGFSGANVLTF.

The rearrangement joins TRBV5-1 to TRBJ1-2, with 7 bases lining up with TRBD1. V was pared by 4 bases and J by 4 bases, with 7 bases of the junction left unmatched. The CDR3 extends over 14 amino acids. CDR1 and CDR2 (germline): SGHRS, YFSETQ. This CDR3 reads CASSPWDSLYGYTF. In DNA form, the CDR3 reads TGCGCCAGCAGCCCCTGGGACAGCCTCTATGGCTACACCTTC.

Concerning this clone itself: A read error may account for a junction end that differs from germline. CDR3 loop: CASSYSSGGKLFF. The CDR3 DNA sequence: TGTGCCAGCAGTTACTCGTCGGGGGGAAAATTGTTTTTT. The chain is built from TRBV6-5 and TRBJ1-4; a weak D match, TRBD1 (5 bases). Germline V gene data show CDR1 as MNHEY and CDR2 as SVGAGI. This CDR3 has 13 amino acids.

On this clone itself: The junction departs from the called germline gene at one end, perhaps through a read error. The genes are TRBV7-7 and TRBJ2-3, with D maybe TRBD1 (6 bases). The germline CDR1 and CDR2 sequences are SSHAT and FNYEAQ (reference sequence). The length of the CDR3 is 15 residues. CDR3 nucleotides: TGTGCTAGCAGCTTAGGGGCCAGGGGTACAGATACGCAGTATTTT. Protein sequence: CASSLGARGTDTQYF.

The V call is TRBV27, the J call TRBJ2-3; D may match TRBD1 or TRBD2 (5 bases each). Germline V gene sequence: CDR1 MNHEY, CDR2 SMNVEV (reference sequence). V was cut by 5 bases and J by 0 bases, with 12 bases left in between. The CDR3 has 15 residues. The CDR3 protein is CASSHTRGSTDTQYF. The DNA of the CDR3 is TGTGCCAGCAGTCACACCCGGGGCAGCACAGATACGCAGTATTTT.

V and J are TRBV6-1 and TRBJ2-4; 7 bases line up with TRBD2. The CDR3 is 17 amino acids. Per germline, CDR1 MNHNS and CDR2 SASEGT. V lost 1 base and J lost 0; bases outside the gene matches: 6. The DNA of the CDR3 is TGTGCCAGCAGTGAAGATTGGGCGGGGGTAGCCAAAAACATTCAGTACTTC. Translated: CASSEDWAGVAKNIQYF.

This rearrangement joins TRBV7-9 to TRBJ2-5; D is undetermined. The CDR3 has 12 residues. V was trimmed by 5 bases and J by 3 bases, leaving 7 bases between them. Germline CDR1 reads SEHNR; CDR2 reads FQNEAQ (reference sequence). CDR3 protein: CASSHLKETQYF. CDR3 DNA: TGTGCCAGCAGCCACCTCAAAGAGACCCAGTACTTC.

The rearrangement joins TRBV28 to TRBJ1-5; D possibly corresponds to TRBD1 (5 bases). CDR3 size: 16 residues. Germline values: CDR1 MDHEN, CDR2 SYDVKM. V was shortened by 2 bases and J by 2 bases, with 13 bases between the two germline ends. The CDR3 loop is CASSLGWGIGNQPQHF. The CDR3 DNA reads TGTGCCAGCAGTTTAGGTTGGGGGATCGGCAATCAGCCCCAGCATTTT.

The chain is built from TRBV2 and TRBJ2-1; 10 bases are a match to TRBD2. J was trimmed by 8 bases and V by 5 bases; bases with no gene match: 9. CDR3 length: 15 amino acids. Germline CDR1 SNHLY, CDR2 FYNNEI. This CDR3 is CASSYSGRAIDEQFF. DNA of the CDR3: TGTGCCAGCAGTTACAGCGGGAGGGCTATCGATGAGCAGTTCTTC.

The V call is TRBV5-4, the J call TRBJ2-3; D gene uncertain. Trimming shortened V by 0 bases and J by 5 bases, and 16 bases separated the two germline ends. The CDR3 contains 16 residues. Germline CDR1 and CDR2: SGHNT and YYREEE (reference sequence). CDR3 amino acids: CASSLVVSPSIDTQYF. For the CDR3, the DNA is TGTGCCAGCAGCTTGGTTGTTAGCCCCAGTATAGATACGCAGTATTTT. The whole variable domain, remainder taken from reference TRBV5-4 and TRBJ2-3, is ETGVTQSPTHLIKTRGQQVTLRCSSQSGHNTVSWYQQALGQGPQFIFQYYREEENGRGNFPPRFSGLQFPNYSSELNVNALELDDSALYLCASSLVVSPSIDTQYFGPGTRLTVL.